Below, 5 T cell receptor beta chains from the same sample are listed, as sequenced in a study of T-cell reconstitution after alpha-beta-depleted transplantation in children. As it was prepared, the TCRbeta library received unique molecular identifiers. TCRdb re-called the PCR reads with MiXCR, one entry per CDR3 protein. The sample consists of 550,000 to 800,000 distinct CDR3 sequences, around 13% of them appearing once. Sample: PBMCs, taken before TCRalphabeta/CD19-depleted stem cell transplant. The receptors here all came from a girl aged 2-10 years with congenital amegakaryocytic thrombocytopenia, due to receive a stem cell transplant.

This clonotype was detected ten times or more. The rearrangement links TRBV10-3 to TRBJ1-6; TRBD1 is a possible D gene (5 bases). Germline assignment: CDR1 ENHRY and CDR2 SYGVKD. The CDR3 has 14 amino acids. V was shortened by 10 bases and J by 5 bases, with 15 bases between the two germline ends. The CDR3 loop is CASDNRDDNSPLHF. For the CDR3, the DNA is TGTGCCAGCGACAATAGGGACGATAATTCACCCCTCCACTTT.

This clonotype was detected many times. The chain joins TRBV20-1 to TRBJ2-3, with a tentative D call TRBD1 (5 bases). This CDR3 is built from 16 residues. V was cut by 1 base and J by 6 bases, with 20 bases left in between. Germline lookup yields CDR1 DFQATT and CDR2 SNEGSKA (reference sequence). The CDR3 spells CSARVTARVGQDTQYF. CDR3 sequence (DNA): TGCAGTGCTAGAGTTACAGCCAGGGTGGGTCAGGATACGCAGTATTTT.

This clonotype was observed many times. The chain couples TRBV4-2 to TRBJ2-7, with D possibly matching TRBD2 (6 bases). The germline V gene has CDR1 LGHNA and CDR2 YNFKEQ. The CDR3 is made up of 16 amino acids. V was cut by 2 bases and J by 4 bases, with 18 bases left in between. CDR3 sequence reads: CASSQLPGLPPYEQYF. CDR3 coding DNA: TGTGCCAGCAGCCAACTTCCGGGACTCCCTCCGTACGAGCAGTACTTC.

This clonotype was detected ten times or more. Here the CDR3 DNA reads TGTGCCACCAGCAGAGATCTTACGAAGTATGGCTACACCTTC. This sequence encodes CATSRDLTKYGYTF. The rearrangement links TRBV15 to TRBJ1-2, with D hard to call. From germline, CDR1 is LNHNV and CDR2 YYDKDF (reference sequence). Trimming pared 0 bases from V and 5 bases from J, leaving 10 bases between. The CDR3 contains 14 residues.

This clonotype was counted a few times. The genes are TRBV5-1 and TRBJ2-3, with a tentative D call TRBD2 (6 bases). V was trimmed by 2 bases and J by 7 bases, leaving 14 bases between them. The V gene's germline CDR1 is SGHRS and CDR2 YFSETQ. CDR3 size: 14 residues. Written as DNA, the CDR3 is TGCGCCAGCAGCTTAAGGCGGGATCTACATACGCAGTATTTT. Translating it yields CASSLRRDLHTQYF.